This T cell receptor beta chain was sequenced for a study of shared clonotypes between healthy human individuals. The CDR3 totals 13 residues. Researchers sequenced unsorted PBMC DNA using ten immunoSEQ deep assay plates. The repertoire was sequenced with immunoSEQ multiplex PCR; TCRdb's copy has only in-frame clones and lacks some. The sample records approximately 500,000 clones, more than 65% being singletons. This TCR derives from a middle-aged woman in good health. Some clones in this sample may be carry-over from other donors' samples. The sample was PBMCs. The chain links TRBV7-5 to TRBJ1-4. TRBV7-5 constitutes a pseudogene. CDR3 sequence reads: CARSPGPDEKLFF. CDR3 nucleotides: TGTGCCAGAAGTCCCGGACCGGACGAAAAACTGTTTTTT.